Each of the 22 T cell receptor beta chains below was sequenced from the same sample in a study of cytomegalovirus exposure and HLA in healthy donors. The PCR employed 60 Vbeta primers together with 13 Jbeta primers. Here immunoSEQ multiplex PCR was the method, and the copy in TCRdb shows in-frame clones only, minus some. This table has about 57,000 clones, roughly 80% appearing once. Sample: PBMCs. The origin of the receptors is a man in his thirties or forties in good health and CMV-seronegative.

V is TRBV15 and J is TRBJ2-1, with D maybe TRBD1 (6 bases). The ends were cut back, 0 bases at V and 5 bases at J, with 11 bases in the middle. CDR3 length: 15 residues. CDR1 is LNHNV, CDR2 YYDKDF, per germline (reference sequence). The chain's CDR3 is CATSRDGQPHNEQFF. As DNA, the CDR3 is TGTGCCACCAGCAGAGATGGACAGCCACACAATGAGCAGTTCTTC.

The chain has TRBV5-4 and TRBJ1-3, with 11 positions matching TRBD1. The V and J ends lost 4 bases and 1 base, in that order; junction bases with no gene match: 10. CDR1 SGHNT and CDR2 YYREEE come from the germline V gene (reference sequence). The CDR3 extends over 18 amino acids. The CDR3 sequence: CASSMGQGGFRSGNTIYF. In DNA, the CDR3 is TGTGCCAGCAGCATGGGACAGGGGGGATTTCGGTCTGGAAACACCATATATTTT.

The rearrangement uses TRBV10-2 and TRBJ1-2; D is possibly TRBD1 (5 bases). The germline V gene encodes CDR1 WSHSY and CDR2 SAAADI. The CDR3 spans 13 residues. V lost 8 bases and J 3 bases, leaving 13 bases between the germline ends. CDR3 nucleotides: TGCGCCAGCCGCAGGGAGGGGTACTATGGCTACACCTTC. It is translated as CASRREGYYGYTF.

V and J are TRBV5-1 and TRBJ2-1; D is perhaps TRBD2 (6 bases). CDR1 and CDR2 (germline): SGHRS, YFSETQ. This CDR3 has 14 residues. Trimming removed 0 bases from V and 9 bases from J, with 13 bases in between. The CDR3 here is CASSLGASGGEQFF. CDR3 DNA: TGCGCCAGCAGCTTGGGTGCCTCCGGGGGTGAGCAGTTCTTC.

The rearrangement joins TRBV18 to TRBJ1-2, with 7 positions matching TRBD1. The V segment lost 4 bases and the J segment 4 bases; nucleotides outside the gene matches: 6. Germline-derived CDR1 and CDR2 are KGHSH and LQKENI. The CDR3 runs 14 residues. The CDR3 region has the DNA TGTGCCAGCTCACGCGGCTGGACAGGCTATGGCTACACCTTC. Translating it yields CASSRGWTGYGYTF.

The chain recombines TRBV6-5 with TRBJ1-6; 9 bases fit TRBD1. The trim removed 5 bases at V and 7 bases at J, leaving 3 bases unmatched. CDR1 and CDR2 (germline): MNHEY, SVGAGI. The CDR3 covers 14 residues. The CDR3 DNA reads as TGTGCCAGCAGTCTAGGGACAGGGAATTCACCCCTCCACTTT. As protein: CASSLGTGNSPLHF.

The CDR3 reads CASSQGDRDEKLFF. The CDR3 DNA sequence: TGCGCCAGCAGCCAAGGGGACAGGGACGAAAAACTGTTTTTT. V usage is TRBV4-3 and J usage is TRBJ1-4; 9 nucleotides match TRBD1. J was trimmed by 8 bases and V by 1 base; bases with no gene match: 2. CDR3 length: 14 amino acids. Germline loops: CDR1 LGHNA, CDR2 YSLEER.

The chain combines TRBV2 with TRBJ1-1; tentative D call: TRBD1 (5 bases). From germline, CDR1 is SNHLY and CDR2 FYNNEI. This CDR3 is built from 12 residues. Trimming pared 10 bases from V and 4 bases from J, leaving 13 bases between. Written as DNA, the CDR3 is TGTGCCACCTTAAGGGGTGGCACTGAAGCTTTCTTT. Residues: CATLRGGTEAFF.

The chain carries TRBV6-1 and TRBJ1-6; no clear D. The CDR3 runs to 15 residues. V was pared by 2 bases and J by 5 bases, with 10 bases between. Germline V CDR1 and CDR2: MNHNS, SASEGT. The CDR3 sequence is CASSEMGRDNSPLHF. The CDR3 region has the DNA TGTGCCAGCAGTGAAATGGGCAGAGATAATTCACCCCTCCACTTT.

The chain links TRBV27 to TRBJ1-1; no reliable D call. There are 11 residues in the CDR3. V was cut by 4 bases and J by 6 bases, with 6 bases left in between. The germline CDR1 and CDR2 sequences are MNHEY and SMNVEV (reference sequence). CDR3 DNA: TGTGCCAGCAGTTCGGGATCTGAAGCTTTCTTT. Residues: CASSSGSEAFF.

CDR3 sequence (DNA): TGTGCCATAACACGGAACACTGAAGCTTTCTTT. It yields the protein CAITRNTEAFF. This chain connects TRBV7-9 to TRBJ1-1; D uncertain. The length of the CDR3 is 11 residues. The ends were cut back, 10 bases at V and 1 base at J, with 7 bases in the middle. The germline gives CDR1 SEHNR, CDR2 FQNEAQ (reference sequence).

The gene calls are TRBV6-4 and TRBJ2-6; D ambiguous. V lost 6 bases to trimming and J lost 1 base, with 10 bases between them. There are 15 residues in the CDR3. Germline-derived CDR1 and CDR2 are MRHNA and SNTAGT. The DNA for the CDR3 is TGTGCCAGCAGCCCATTCGGGTCTGGGGCCAACGTCCTGACTTTC. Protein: CASSPFGSGANVLTF.

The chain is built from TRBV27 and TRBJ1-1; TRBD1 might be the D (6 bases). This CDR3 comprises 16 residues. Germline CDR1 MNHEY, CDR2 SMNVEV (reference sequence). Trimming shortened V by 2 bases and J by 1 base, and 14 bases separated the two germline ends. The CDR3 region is CASSLVRGRGNTEAFF. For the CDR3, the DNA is TGTGCCAGCAGTTTAGTCAGGGGAAGGGGGAACACTGAAGCTTTCTTT.

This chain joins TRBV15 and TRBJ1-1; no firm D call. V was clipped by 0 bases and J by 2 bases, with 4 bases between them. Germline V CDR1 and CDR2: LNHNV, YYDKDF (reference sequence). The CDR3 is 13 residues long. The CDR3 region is CATSRDRNTEAFF. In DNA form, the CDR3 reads TGTGCCACCAGCAGAGATCGTAACACTGAAGCTTTCTTT.

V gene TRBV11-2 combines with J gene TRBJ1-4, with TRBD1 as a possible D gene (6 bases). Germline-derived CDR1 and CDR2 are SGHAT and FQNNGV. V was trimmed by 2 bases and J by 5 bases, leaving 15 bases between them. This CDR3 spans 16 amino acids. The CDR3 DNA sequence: TGTGCCAGCAGCTTAAAGCTCGGGCAGGGGAATGAAAAACTGTTTTTT. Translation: CASSLKLGQGNEKLFF.

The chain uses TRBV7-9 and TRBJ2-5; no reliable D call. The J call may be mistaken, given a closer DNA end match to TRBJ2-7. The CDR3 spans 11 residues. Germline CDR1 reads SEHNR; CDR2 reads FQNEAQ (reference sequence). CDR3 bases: TGTGCCAGCAGCCCTGCCTACGAGCAGTACTTC. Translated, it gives CASSPAYEQYF.

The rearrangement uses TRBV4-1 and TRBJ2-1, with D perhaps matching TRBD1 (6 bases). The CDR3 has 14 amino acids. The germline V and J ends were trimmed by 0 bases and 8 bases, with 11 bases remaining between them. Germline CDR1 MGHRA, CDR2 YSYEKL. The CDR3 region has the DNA TGCGCCAGCAGCCAAGATAAGGGACACTATGAGCAGTTCTTC. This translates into CASSQDKGHYEQFF.

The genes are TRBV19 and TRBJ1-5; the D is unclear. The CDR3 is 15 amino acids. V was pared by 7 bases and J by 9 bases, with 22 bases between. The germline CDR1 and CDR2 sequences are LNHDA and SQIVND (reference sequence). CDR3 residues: CASNQIRGSSGPQHF. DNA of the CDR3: TGTGCCAGTAACCAAATACGGGGTTCTAGCGGGCCCCAGCATTTT.

The CDR3 loop is CASSLTSGTDTQYF. The DNA for the CDR3 is TGTGCCAGCAGCTTAACTAGCGGCACAGATACGCAGTATTTT. The V gene is TRBV7-6, the J gene TRBJ2-3; 7 bases are shared with TRBD2. The germline V gene encodes CDR1 SGHVS and CDR2 FNYEAQ. Trimming took 2 bases from V and 1 from J; bases not matched to a gene: 0. The CDR3 extends over 14 amino acids.

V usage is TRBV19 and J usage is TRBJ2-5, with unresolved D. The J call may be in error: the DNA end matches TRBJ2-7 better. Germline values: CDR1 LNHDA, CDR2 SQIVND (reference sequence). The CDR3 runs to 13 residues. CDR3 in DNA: TGTGCCAGTAGTATAGCCCCATCCTACGAGCAGTACTTC. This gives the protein CASSIAPSYEQYF.

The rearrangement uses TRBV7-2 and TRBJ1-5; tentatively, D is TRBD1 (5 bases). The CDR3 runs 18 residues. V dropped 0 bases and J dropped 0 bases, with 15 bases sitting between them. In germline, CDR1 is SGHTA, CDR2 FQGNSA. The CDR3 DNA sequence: TGTGCCAGCAGCTTAGCGTGGCAGGGCGAAGTTAGCAATCAGCCCCAGCATTTT. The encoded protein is CASSLAWQGEVSNQPQHF.

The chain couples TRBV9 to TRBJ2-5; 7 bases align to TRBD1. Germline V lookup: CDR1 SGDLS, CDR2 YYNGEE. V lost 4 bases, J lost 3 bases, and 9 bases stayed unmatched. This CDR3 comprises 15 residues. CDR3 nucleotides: TGTGCCAGCAGCTCGGGACAGATTATAAAAGAGACCCAGTACTTC. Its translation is CASSSGQIIKETQYF.